This T cell receptor beta chain was profiled in a study of T cells of healthy individuals. This clonotype was seen ten or more times. Using its own MiXCR run on the 5' RACE reads, TCRdb lists one record per CDR3 protein. The sample has about 96,000 distinct CDR3 sequences; approximately 15% are singletons. CDR1 and CDR2 (germline): SGHRS, YFSETQ. This CDR3 has 15 residues. The ends lost 3 bases at V and 4 bases at J; junction bases unmatched: 6. The J gene is TRBJ2-2, the V gene TRBV5-1; 7 nucleotides line up with TRBD1. This clonotype was sampled from a human donor in good health. The CDR3 coding sequence is TGCGCCAGCAGCTGGCAGACAGGGACCACCGGGGAGCTGTTTTTT. Its translation is CASSWQTGTTGELFF.